Following are 23 T cell receptor beta chains from one sample sequenced in a study of blood T cell repertoires in COVID-19. Generated by immunoSEQ multiplex PCR, the TCRdb table keeps only in-frame clones and is missing some. The sample shows hundreds of thousands of clones, less than 90% of them seen only once. Sequenced input: PBMCs or T cells enriched from blood (not recorded which). Source of these receptors: a woman aged 55-70 years who had recovered from COVID-19.

V gene TRBV2 combines with J gene TRBJ1-5; D perhaps matches TRBD1 (6 bases). Trimming pared 7 bases from V and 2 bases from J, leaving 15 bases between. The CDR3 covers 15 residues. Per the germline V gene, CDR1 is SNHLY and CDR2 is FYNNEI. CDR3 DNA sequence: TGTGCCAGCAAACTCGGGGGGCAAGGCAATCAGCCCCAGCATTTT. It translates to CASKLGGQGNQPQHF.

V gene TRBV5-8 combines with J gene TRBJ2-6, with D possibly TRBD1 on 6 matching bases. Germline CDR1 is SGHTS and CDR2 is YDEGEE. This CDR3 has 17 residues. V lost 3 bases and J 1 base, leaving 14 bases between the germline ends. CDR3 DNA: TGTGCCAGCAGCTCTGGGGGCGGAGTTTCTGGGGCCAACGTCCTGACTTTC. Protein product: CASSSGGGVSGANVLTF.

The sample holds one count of this clone. The chain couples TRBV7-2 to TRBJ1-1; 7 bases align to TRBD1. The junction had 9 bases not matched to a gene; V was cut back by 5 bases and J by 3 bases. The CDR3 extends over 15 amino acids. Per the germline V gene, CDR1 is SGHTA and CDR2 is FQGNSA. CDR3: CASSPTGTLYTEAFF. CDR3 sequence (DNA): TGTGCCAGCAGCCCGACAGGGACCTTGTACACTGAAGCTTTCTTT.

The CDR3 sequence: CASSFGQGAGSPLHF. CDR3 in DNA: TGTGCCAGCAGCTTCGGACAGGGGGCAGGTTCACCCCTCCACTTT. V and J are TRBV5-5 and TRBJ1-6; 11 bases map to TRBD1. The CDR3 sequence is 15 residues long. With V trimmed by 2 bases and J by 9 bases, 4 bases remained unmatched. The germline V gene encodes CDR1 SGHKS and CDR2 YYEKEE (reference sequence). The complete variable domain, with remaining parts taken from reference TRBV5-5 and TRBJ1-6, reads DAGVTQSPTHLIKTRGQQVTLRCSPISGHKSVSWYQQVLGQGPQFIFQYYEKEERGRGNFPDRFSARQFPNYSSELNVNALLLGDSALYLCASSFGQGAGSPLHFGNGTRLTVT.

This sequence joins TRBV4-2 and TRBJ2-5, with 7 bases matching TRBD2. Germline V gives CDR1 LGHNA, CDR2 YNFKEQ. The CDR3 runs 13 residues. V was clipped by 4 bases and J by 2 bases; unmatched bases: 1. CDR3 sequence reads: CASSRAGQETQYF. The DNA for the CDR3 is TGTGCCAGCAGCCGAGCGGGGCAAGAGACCCAGTACTTC.

The chain uses TRBV10-3 and TRBJ1-5; 7 bases line up with TRBD1. V was pared by 10 bases and J by 0 bases, with 6 bases of the junction left unmatched. CDR1 and CDR2 from the germline V gene are ENHRY and SYGVKD. The CDR3 has 14 amino acids. The CDR3 spells CATSTGLSNQPQHF. The CDR3 DNA is TGTGCCACCTCGACAGGGCTTAGCAATCAGCCCCAGCATTTT.

The rearrangement joins TRBV7-8 to TRBJ2-1, with D uncertain. V lost 2 bases, J lost 7 bases, and 18 bases lay in between. The germline CDR1 and CDR2 sequences are SGHVS and FQNEAQ. This CDR3 has 16 residues. The CDR3 protein is CASSLYGYGSGNEQFF. The DNA of the CDR3 is TGTGCCAGCAGCTTATACGGGTATGGCTCTGGGAATGAGCAGTTCTTC.

With respect to this clone: This same CDR3 is encoded by further DNA sequences in the sample. The CDR3 here is CASSSRTGDTEAFF. For the CDR3, the DNA is TGCGCCAGCAGCTCCAGGACAGGGGACACTGAAGCTTTCTTT. The chain carries TRBV5-1 and TRBJ1-1, with 9 bases that match TRBD1. Germline V gene sequence: CDR1 SGHRS, CDR2 YFSETQ. Trimming took 3 bases from V and 3 from J; bases not matched to a gene: 3. CDR3 length: 14 amino acids.

This clone was seen a single time. The chain links TRBV28 to TRBJ1-1; no reliable D call. CDR3 length equals 13 residues. V shed 5 bases and J shed 4 bases, with 11 bases lying between them. The germline V gene has CDR1 MDHEN and CDR2 SYDVKM. The CDR3 bases are TGTGCCAGCAGTGTAACGGTCGGCACTGAAGCTTTCTTT. This encodes CASSVTVGTEAFF. Full variable domain (rest looked up from reference TRBV28 and TRBJ1-1): DVKVTQSSRYLVKRTGEKVFLECVQDMDHENMFWYRQDPGLGLRLIYFSYDVKMKEKGDIPEGYSVSREKKERFSLILESASTNQTSMYLCASSVTVGTEAFFGQGTRLTVV.

The chain links TRBV7-9 to TRBJ1-6; no definite D call. The V end lost 9 bases, the J end lost 1 base, and 16 bases lay between the germline ends. Germline V lookup: CDR1 SEHNR, CDR2 FQNEAQ (reference sequence). The CDR3 consists of 16 residues. The CDR3 reads CASYYMGESYNSPLHF. Here the CDR3 DNA reads TGTGCCAGTTATTACATGGGAGAATCCTATAATTCACCCCTCCACTTT.

The CDR3 DNA reads TGTGCCAGCAGTGGGACAGGGGGGAACACTGAAGCTTTCTTT. This translates into CASSGTGGNTEAFF. The chain recombines TRBV28 with TRBJ1-1, with 11 bases matching TRBD1. Germline-derived CDR1 and CDR2 are MDHEN and SYDVKM. The trim removed 5 bases at V and 1 base at J, leaving 0 bases unmatched. This CDR3 has 14 residues.

The chain has TRBV5-4 and TRBJ2-7; D call uncertain. Germline V lookup: CDR1 SGHNT, CDR2 YYREEE (reference sequence). Deletions cut 3 bases from V and 1 base from J, with 17 bases between. The CDR3 runs to 16 residues. The CDR3 loop is CASSYHGRPGSYEQYF. The CDR3 region has the DNA TGTGCCAGCAGCTATCATGGCAGACCGGGTTCCTACGAGCAGTACTTC.

The chain joins TRBV5-1 to TRBJ2-3, with 8 bases matching TRBD1. Losses at the gene ends were 4 bases for V and 3 bases for J; bases not matched to a gene: 4. CDR3 size: 14 residues. The germline gives CDR1 SGHRS, CDR2 YFSETQ. The CDR3 bases are TGCGCCAGCAGCGGACAGGGTGGTACAGATACGCAGTATTTT. Protein sequence: CASSGQGGTDTQYF.

The chain joins TRBV10-3 to TRBJ2-1; tentative D call: TRBD1 (5 bases). The ends were cut back, 6 bases at V and 3 bases at J, with 18 bases in the middle. CDR1 is ENHRY, CDR2 SYGVKD, per germline. The length of the CDR3 is 16 residues. CDR3 bases: TGTGCCATCAGGGGCAGGGTGGTCCTAGGCTACAATGAGCAGTTCTTC. Amino acid sequence: CAIRGRVVLGYNEQFF.

The V and J genes are TRBV5-1 and TRBJ2-7; 7 positions match TRBD1. The ends lost 3 bases at V and 5 bases at J; junction bases unmatched: 8. In germline, CDR1 is SGHRS, CDR2 YFSETQ. The CDR3 runs to 14 residues. CDR3 DNA: TGCGCCAGCAGCTCGACAGGGCCGGGCGACGAGCAGTACTTC. It codes for CASSSTGPGDEQYF.

This chain uses TRBV10-2 with TRBJ2-6; the D is unclear. This CDR3 region has 15 residues. V lost 7 bases and J lost 0, with 10 bases in between. The germline gives CDR1 WSHSY, CDR2 SAAADI. The CDR3 is CASINPGSGANVLTF. CDR3 DNA: TGCGCCAGCATAAACCCGGGCTCTGGGGCCAACGTCCTGACTTTC.

This rearrangement joins TRBV6-5 to TRBJ1-6, with D perhaps TRBD1 (5 bases). The CDR3 is 13 residues long. V was shortened by 11 bases and J by 3 bases, with 11 bases between the two germline ends. Germline CDR1 is MNHEY and CDR2 is SVGAGI. The CDR3 here is CASGRDYNSPLHF. The CDR3 DNA is TGTGCCTCAGGCAGGGACTATAATTCACCCCTCCACTTT.

V usage is TRBV5-1 and J usage is TRBJ2-2; possibly TRBD1 for D (6 bases). CDR1 is SGHRS and CDR2 is YFSETQ in the germline V gene. The CDR3 length is 15 residues. The V gene lost 0 bases and the J gene lost 5 bases, with 11 bases spanning the gap. CDR3 nucleotide sequence: TGCGCCAGCAGCTTGGTGGGACACTCGACCGGGGAGCTGTTTTTT. Translating it yields CASSLVGHSTGELFF.

The chain links TRBV7-2 to TRBJ1-4; weak D call: TRBD1 (6 bases). The CDR3 is 15 residues long. Germline assignment: CDR1 SGHTA and CDR2 FQGNSA. With 5 bases removed from V and 7 bases from J, the gap between germline ends came to 17 bases. CDR3 DNA: TGTGCCAGCAGCCAATCACAGGGCTCCGGTGAAAAACTGTTTTTT. Translated, it gives CASSQSQGSGEKLFF.

The chain joins TRBV2 to TRBJ1-6, with D tentatively TRBD1 (6 bases). Germline V lookup: CDR1 SNHLY, CDR2 FYNNEI. The CDR3 runs to 13 residues. V was cut by 7 bases and J by 14 bases, with 18 bases left in between. The CDR3 spells CASKGQNRVSLHF. In DNA, the CDR3 is TGTGCCAGCAAAGGACAGAACCGTGTTTCCCTCCACTTT.

The chain recombines TRBV12-3 or TRBV12-4 with TRBJ1-1, with TRBD1 as a possible D gene (5 bases). V was pared by 4 bases and J by 11 bases, with 17 bases between. CDR3 size: 13 residues. CDR3 amino acids: CASSSTGPRGAFF. The CDR3, as DNA: TGTGCCAGCAGTTCCACCGGCCCCCGGGGGGCTTTCTTT.

The rearrangement joins TRBV5-6 to TRBJ2-5, with 8 bases identical to TRBD1. Trimming took 3 bases from V and 2 from J; bases not matched to a gene: 6. The CDR3 loop spans 15 amino acids. Germline lookup yields CDR1 SGHDT and CDR2 YYEEEE. This chain's CDR3 is CASSWPGTGQETQYF. The CDR3 DNA reads as TGTGCCAGCAGCTGGCCCGGGACAGGACAAGAGACCCAGTACTTC.

The chain links TRBV11-2 to TRBJ2-3, with 7 nucleotides matching TRBD2. CDR1 and CDR2 (germline): SGHAT, FQNNGV. The V and J ends lost 3 bases and 4 bases, in that order; junction bases with no gene match: 7. CDR3 length: 15 residues. DNA for the CDR3: TGTGCCAGCAGCTTCGACTATGGGGGGGCAGATACGCAGTATTTT. Its protein product is CASSFDYGGADTQYF.